The 24 T cell receptor beta chains presented below share a single source sample, sequenced in a study of molecular identifiers for immune sequencing clone quantification. From the PCR reads, TCRdb called clonotypes with MiXCR, one entry per CDR3 protein. This table holds approximately 97,000 distinct CDR3 sequences, 24% found once. The sequencing input was naive CD8+ T cells from blood, with Jurkat cell RNA spiked in. Subset: FACS-sorted CD8+CD4-CCR7+CD45RA+ naive T cells. The receptors were gathered from a human donor in good health. Some libraries in this study had Jurkat cell RNA spiked in.

This clonotype was recorded at least ten times. The rearrangement uses TRBV7-2 and TRBJ2-7; 7 bases map to TRBD1. This CDR3 spans 15 amino acids. Per the germline V gene, CDR1 is SGHTA and CDR2 is FQGNSA. The V and J ends lost 4 bases and 1 base, in that order; junction bases with no gene match: 7. CDR3 protein: CASSSARDSSYEQYF. CDR3 nucleotides: TGTGCCAGCAGCTCAGCCCGGGACAGTTCCTACGAGCAGTACTTC.

This clonotype was seen at least ten times. CDR3 sequence reads: CASSLARDYEQYF. The CDR3 coding sequence is TGCGCCAGCAGCTTGGCCAGGGACTACGAGCAGTACTTC. This chain links TRBV5-1 with TRBJ2-7; maybe TRBD1 (5 bases). With 0 bases removed from V and 3 bases from J, the gap between germline ends came to 7 bases. CDR3 length equals 13 residues. The germline CDR1 and CDR2 sequences are SGHRS and YFSETQ.

J is TRBJ2-1 and V is TRBV7-8; D possibly corresponds to TRBD2 (7 bases). Germline V gives CDR1 SGHVS, CDR2 FQNEAQ. V was clipped by 1 base and J by 5 bases, with 21 bases between them. This CDR3 has 18 residues. The CDR3 loop reads CASSLDWGGLDSHNEQFF. The CDR3 region has the DNA TGTGCCAGCAGCTTAGATTGGGGGGGGCTTGATTCACACAATGAGCAGTTCTTC.

This clonotype appeared many times. This rearrangement joins TRBV13 to TRBJ2-3; 8 bases are a match to TRBD2. Germline V gene sequence: CDR1 PRHDT, CDR2 FYEKMQ (reference sequence). The CDR3 totals 17 residues. Unmatched junction bases numbered 14, after V lost 5 bases and J lost 4 bases. The DNA of the CDR3 is TGTGCCAGCAGCCCCCGGGGGGGATCGTGGGCAGCAGATACGCAGTATTTT. It encodes CASSPRGGSWAADTQYF.

This clonotype was found many times. This chain uses TRBV20-1 with TRBJ2-3; D unresolved. The V and J ends lost 6 bases and 6 bases respectively, with 7 bases between them. Germline loops: CDR1 DFQATT, CDR2 SNEGSKA (reference sequence). The CDR3 loop spans 10 amino acids. In DNA, the CDR3 is TGCAGTGCCATTCTGGATACGCAGTATTTT. Residues: CSAILDTQYF.

This clonotype was detected ten times or more. The chain combines TRBV6-2 or TRBV6-3 with TRBJ2-7, with D perhaps matching TRBD1 or TRBD2 (6 bases each). CDR3 size: 15 residues. Per the germline V gene, CDR1 is MNHEY and CDR2 is SVGEGT. Trimming pared 7 bases from V and 0 bases from J, leaving 16 bases between. As DNA, the CDR3 is TGTGCCAGCACCCCGGACGGAGGGGGCTCCTACGAGCAGTACTTC. It is translated as CASTPDGGGSYEQYF.

This clonotype occurred many times. The J gene is TRBJ1-4, the V gene TRBV9; D may be TRBD1 (5 bases). The CDR3 runs to 14 residues. V dropped 4 bases and J dropped 2 bases, with 9 bases sitting between them. Germline-derived CDR1 and CDR2 are SGDLS and YYNGEE. The CDR3 spells CASSPRQTNEKLFF. In nucleotides, the CDR3 is TGTGCCAGCAGCCCCCGACAGACTAATGAAAAACTGTTTTTT.

This clonotype showed up many times. The chain is built from TRBV4-1 and TRBJ2-3; D call uncertain. Trimming stripped 3 bases from V and 1 base from J, with 11 bases between. This CDR3 is 15 amino acids long. Germline loops: CDR1 MGHRA, CDR2 YSYEKL. The CDR3 loop is CASSHGTSRTDTQYF. CDR3 nucleotides: TGCGCCAGCAGCCATGGTACCAGCCGCACAGATACGCAGTATTTT.

This clonotype occurred many times. The chain is built from TRBV19 and TRBJ2-7; TRBD1 is a possible D gene (5 bases). Germline-derived CDR1 and CDR2 are LNHDA and SQIVND (reference sequence). This CDR3 has 14 residues. V was cut by 1 base and J by 4 bases, with 11 bases left in between. CDR3 sequence reads: CASSIAGRVYEQYF. The CDR3 coding sequence is TGTGCCAGTAGTATAGCGGGCAGGGTGTACGAGCAGTACTTC.

Ten or more counts support this clonotype. The chain recombines TRBV23-1 with TRBJ2-7, with D possibly TRBD1 on 5 matching bases. TRBV23-1 is reported as an ORF; its role is uncertain. Deletions cut 2 bases from V and 4 bases from J, with 9 bases between. The CDR3 has 13 amino acids. CDR3 region: CASSQTRQYEQYF. CDR3 DNA: TGCGCCAGCAGTCAAACCCGACAGTACGAGCAGTACTTC.

The J gene is TRBJ2-1, the V gene TRBV27, with TRBD1 matching over 7 bases. CDR3 length: 16 amino acids. The ends lost 6 bases at V and 3 bases at J; junction bases unmatched: 11. Germline V CDR1 and CDR2: MNHEY, SMNVEV (reference sequence). The CDR3 loop is CASSQPRTGLYNEQFF. CDR3 DNA: TGTGCCAGCAGCCAACCCAGGACAGGACTCTACAATGAGCAGTTCTTC.

This clonotype was seen repeatedly, ten times or more. An end of the junction does not agree with germline; a read error may underlie this. This rearrangement joins TRBV12-3 or TRBV12-4 to TRBJ1-1, with TRBD1 identical over 7 bases. This CDR3 comprises 14 residues. CDR3 in amino acids: CASSLEGAVTETFF. CDR3 bases: TGTGCCAGCAGTTTAGAGGGGGCAGTCACTGAAACTTTCTTT.

V and J are TRBV7-9 and TRBJ2-7, with D possibly being TRBD1 (5 bases). From germline, CDR1 is SEHNR and CDR2 FQNEAQ (reference sequence). This CDR3 spans 13 amino acids. The germline V and J ends were trimmed by 5 bases and 3 bases, with 11 bases remaining between them. The CDR3 DNA sequence: TGTGCCAGCAGCGCTCGACAGAGCTACGAGCAGTACTTC. This codes for CASSARQSYEQYF.

This clonotype occurred once. A much larger clone differs by one base, so this may be a read error. The chain is built from TRBV29-1 and TRBJ2-4; perhaps TRBD1 as D (6 bases). Germline CDR1 SQVTM, CDR2 ANQGSEA. The V gene lost 5 bases and the J gene lost 1 base, with 12 bases spanning the gap. The CDR3 consists of 14 residues. The CDR3 sequence is CSVLAGAAKNIQYF. For the CDR3, the DNA is TGCAGCGTTCTGGCAGGGGCGGCCAAAAACATTCAGTACTTC.

This clonotype is termed medium-sized. The V and J genes are TRBV5-1 and TRBJ2-3; D unresolved. This CDR3 contains 15 residues. V lost 2 bases and J lost 4, with 14 bases in between. Germline V CDR1 and CDR2: SGHRS, YFSETQ. The CDR3 DNA reads as TGCGCCAGCAGCTTCATAACTCAGCAAGCAGATACGCAGTATTTT. Its protein product is CASSFITQQADTQYF. Combining the CDR3 with reference TRBV5-1 and TRBJ2-3 gives the whole variable domain KAGVTQTPRYLIKTRGQQVTLSCSPISGHRSVSWYQQTPGQGLQFLFEYFSETQRNKGNFPGRFSGRQFSNSRSEMNVSTLELGDSALYLCASSFITQQADTQYFGPGTRLTVL.

This clonotype was recorded many times. CDR3 coding DNA: TGTGCCAGCAGCTCCAGTTTGGACAACGAGCAGTACTTC. Translation: CASSSSLDNEQYF. V gene TRBV7-2 combines with J gene TRBJ2-7, with a tentative D call TRBD1 (5 bases). Germline V lookup: CDR1 SGHTA, CDR2 FQGNSA. The ends were cut back, 4 bases at V and 5 bases at J, with 12 bases in the middle. The CDR3 runs to 13 residues.

V and J are TRBV19 and TRBJ2-1; 16 nucleotides agree with TRBD2. After removal of 4 bases from V and 7 bases from J, the junction contained 7 bases not matched to a gene. Germline assignment: CDR1 LNHDA and CDR2 SQIVND (reference sequence). The CDR3 is 17 amino acids. This CDR3 reads CASSTGTSGGAWNEQFF. The CDR3 region has the DNA TGTGCCAGTAGTACCGGGACTAGCGGGGGGGCCTGGAATGAGCAGTTCTTC.

Concerning this clonotype: A much bigger clone sits one base away, suggesting this may be a read error. This chain connects TRBV6-5 to TRBJ2-5; D remains ambiguous. V lost 5 bases, J lost 2 bases, and 9 bases lay in between. CDR3 length: 13 residues. Germline CDR1 reads MNHEY; CDR2 reads SVGAGI. The CDR3 DNA reads TGTGCCAGCAGTCACTATGGACAAGAGACCCAGTACTTC. Its protein is CASSHYGQETQYF.

This clonotype has a handful of counts. V is TRBV19 and J is TRBJ2-7, with D perhaps TRBD2 (6 bases). Germline loops: CDR1 LNHDA, CDR2 SQIVND (reference sequence). This CDR3 region has 15 residues. The ends were cut back, 6 bases at V and 1 base at J, with 16 bases in the middle. CDR3 sequence: CASSPSSGPSYEQYF. The CDR3 DNA reads TGTGCCAGTAGCCCGTCCAGCGGGCCATCCTACGAGCAGTACTTC. Drawing the rest from reference TRBV19 and TRBJ2-7, the complete variable domain is DGGITQSPKYLFRKEGQNVTLSCEQNLNHDAMYWYRQDPGQGLRLIYYSQIVNDFQKGDIAEGYSVSREKKESFPLTVTSAQKNPTAFYLCASSPSSGPSYEQYFGPGTRLTVT.

This clonotype showed up just a few times. The rearrangement links TRBV11-2 to TRBJ2-7; 7 positions match TRBD1. Germline assignment: CDR1 SGHAT and CDR2 FQNNGV. There are 12 residues in the CDR3. V lost 5 bases to trimming and J lost 6 bases; unmatched junction nucleotides: 4. The CDR3 DNA follows: TGTGCCAGCAGCGCCACAGGGGTCGAGCAGTACTTC. Protein: CASSATGVEQYF.

This clonotype was counted between two and nine times. The gene calls are TRBV6-5 and TRBJ1-1; D is undetermined. Germline lookup yields CDR1 MNHEY and CDR2 SVGAGI. CDR3 length equals 13 residues. V was clipped by 2 bases and J by 2 bases, with 6 bases between them. CDR3 protein: CASSYGHNTEAFF. The CDR3 region has the DNA TGTGCCAGCAGTTACGGGCATAACACTGAAGCTTTCTTT.

This clonotype was counted many times. The chain couples TRBV7-9 to TRBJ1-4, with D hard to call. Trimming shortened V by 8 bases and J by 0 bases, and 10 bases separated the two germline ends. The CDR3 covers 14 residues. The germline V gene has CDR1 SEHNR and CDR2 FQNEAQ (reference sequence). The DNA for the CDR3 is TGTGCCAGCGGAAACAGTGCAACTAATGAAAAACTGTTTTTT. Residues: CASGNSATNEKLFF.

With regard to this clonotype: A much larger clonotype is one base distant, so this may be a read error. The J gene is TRBJ2-7, the V gene TRBV10-3, with D perhaps TRBD1 (6 bases). CDR1 and CDR2 (germline): ENHRY, SYGVKD. This CDR3 spans 13 amino acids. The CDR3 protein is CGIAGTSSYEQYF. DNA for the CDR3: TGTGGCATCGCAGGGACATCATCCTACGAGCAGTACTTC.

This clonotype was seen ten or more times. This chain links TRBV9 with TRBJ2-3, with unresolved D. The CDR3 is 20 amino acids. V shed 0 bases and J shed 1 base, with 24 bases lying between them. In germline, CDR1 is SGDLS, CDR2 YYNGEE. The CDR3 DNA sequence: TGTGCCAGCAGCGTAGGTGGTAGTCTCTCCTTAAAGGTCGGCACAGATACGCAGTATTTT. Residues: CASSVGGSLSLKVGTDTQYF.